A selection of T cell receptor beta chains follows, all from one sample in a study of PD-1 blockade in classical Hodgkin lymphoma. Only in-frame clones appear in the TCRdb table, and some are missing; sequencing was by immunoSEQ multiplex PCR. The table shows some 7,500 clones, with under 90% occurring only once. This material consisted of peripheral blood mononuclear cells (PBMCs), taken at baseline. These receptors were taken from a human donor with classical Hodgkin lymphoma. CDR3s include the opening cysteine and the closing phenylalanine or tryptophan. The D gene is left open where the match is weak. Only some rows state a clone size, as once, few, many or a class for expanded clones.

clone_size,d_call,j_call,v_call,cdr3_nt,cdr3_aa
.,.,TRBJ1-1,TRBV28,TGTGCCAGCAGTTCGCGACAGGTGGGACCTGAAGCTTTCTTT,CASSSRQVGPEAFF
.,TRBD2,TRBJ2-1,TRBV14,TGTGCCAGCAGCCAAGAGGTGACTAGCGCGTATGAGCAGTTCTTC,CASSQEVTSAYEQFF
few,TRBD2,TRBJ2-2,TRBV5-4,TGTGCCAGCAGCTTGGTAGCGGGAGGGCCCTCGGACGGGGAGCTGTTTTTT,CASSLVAGGPSDGELFF
.,.,TRBJ2-7,TRBV7-8,TGTGCCAGCAGCTTAGTATCTAGCAAAGGCTACGAGCAGTACTTC,CASSLVSSKGYEQYF
.,TRBD1,TRBJ2-7,TRBV19,TGTGCCAGTAGTCTTAACCCGGGACAGGGGGCAGGGGAGCAGTACTTC,CASSLNPGQGAGEQYF
few,.,TRBJ2-3,TRBV4-3,TGCGCCAGCAGCCAAGATGGAGGGGCGGTGGCAGGGCAGTATTTT,CASSQDGGAVAGQYF
.,.,TRBJ2-7,TRBV2,TGTGCCAGCGGAAAAGGGCCGGATTGGACCTACGAGCAGTACTTC,CASGKGPDWTYEQYF
once,TRBD1,TRBJ1-2,TRBV13,TGTGCCAGCAGCTTGGGCCAGACAGGGATTGACTATGGCTACACCTTC,CASSLGQTGIDYGYTF
.,TRBD2,TRBJ2-3,TRBV19,TGTGCCAGTGCTGGACTAGCGGGCACTAATACGCAGTATTTT,CASAGLAGTNTQYF
.,.,TRBJ2-3,TRBV7-3,TGTGCCAGCAGCTTAAGCAGCAAGGCAGATACGCAGTATTTT,CASSLSSKADTQYF
.,.,TRBJ1-2,TRBV10-2,TGCGCCAGCAGTTCTTCTAGAAAGACCTATGGCTACACCTTC,CASSSSRKTYGYTF
.,.,TRBJ2-1,TRBV10-1,TGCGCCAGCAGTGAGCGGGTCGACGGGAATGAGCAGTTCTTC,CASSERVDGNEQFF
.,TRBD2,TRBJ2-2,TRBV7-2,TGTGCCAGCAGCTTAGGTCGAGGCGGGAGAGCCAACACCGGGGAGCTGTTTTTT,CASSLGRGGRANTGELFF
.,.,TRBJ1-2,TRBV30,TGTGCCGGAACGGGACTCATCGGCGGCTACACCTTC,CAGTGLIGGYTF
.,.,TRBJ2-1,TRBV9,TGTGCCAGCAGCGTAGGAGGGACTTTCAATGAGCAGTTCTTC,CASSVGGTFNEQFF
once,.,TRBJ2-1,TRBV4-3,TGCGCCAGCAGCCAAGTTCGCGGGCCCGACAATGAGCAGTTCTTC,CASSQVRGPDNEQFF
.,TRBD2,TRBJ2-3,TRBV27,TGTGCCAGCAGTAGGGCTAGCGGGAGGGCCGGCACAGATACGCAGTATTTT,CASSRASGRAGTDTQYF
.,TRBD2,TRBJ2-7,TRBV2,TGTGCCAGCAGTGCTGGCGGGAGGGCCTACGAGCAGTACTTC,CASSAGGRAYEQYF
few,TRBD1,TRBJ1-1,TRBV19,TGTGCCAGTAGTACAGGACAGGTGAACACTGAAGCTTTCTTT,CASSTGQVNTEAFF
.,.,TRBJ1-5,TRBV6-1,TGTGCCAGCAGTGGATGGCAGCCCCAGCATTTT,CASSGWQPQHF
once,.,TRBJ2-1,TRBV20-1,TGCAGTGCTGCCCTGCATGAGCAGTTCTTC,CSAALHEQFF
.,TRBD2,TRBJ2-7,TRBV7-2,TGTGCCAGCAGCCCTGGGCTAGCGGGAGGGCACGACGAGCAGTACTTC,CASSPGLAGGHDEQYF
.,.,TRBJ1-6,TRBV10-1,TGCGCCAGCAGTGAGCTGGTTAATTCACCCCTCCACTTT,CASSELVNSPLHF
.,.,TRBJ2-7,TRBV11-3,TGTGCCAGCAGTTCTAGGATGGGGAACGAGCAGTACTTC,CASSSRMGNEQYF
.,TRBD1,TRBJ1-1,TRBV5-1,TGCGCCAGCAGCCCGGACAGGGGAAACACTGAAGCTTTCTTT,CASSPDRGNTEAFF
.,.,TRBJ1-4,TRBV9,TGTGCCAGCAGCGTACATGTCAAGACTAATGAAAAACTGTTTTTT,CASSVHVKTNEKLFF
few,.,TRBJ2-1,TRBV6-5,TGTGCCAGCAGTTACGCGGGATCAGGTAATGAGCAGTTCTTC,CASSYAGSGNEQFF